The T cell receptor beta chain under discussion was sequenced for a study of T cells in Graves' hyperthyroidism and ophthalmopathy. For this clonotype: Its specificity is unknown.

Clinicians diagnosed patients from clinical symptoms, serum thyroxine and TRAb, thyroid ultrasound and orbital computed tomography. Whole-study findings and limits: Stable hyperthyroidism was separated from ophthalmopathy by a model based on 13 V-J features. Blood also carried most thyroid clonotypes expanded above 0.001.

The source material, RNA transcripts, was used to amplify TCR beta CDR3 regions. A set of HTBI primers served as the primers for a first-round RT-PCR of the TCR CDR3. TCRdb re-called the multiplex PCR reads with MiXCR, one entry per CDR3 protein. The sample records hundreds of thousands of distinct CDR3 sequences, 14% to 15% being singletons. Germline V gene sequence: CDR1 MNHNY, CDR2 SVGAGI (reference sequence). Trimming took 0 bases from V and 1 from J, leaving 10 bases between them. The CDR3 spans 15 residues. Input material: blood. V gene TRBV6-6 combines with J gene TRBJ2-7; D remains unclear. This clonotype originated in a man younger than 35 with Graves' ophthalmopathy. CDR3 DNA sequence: TGTGCCAGCAGTTACTCTTCAATGATATCCTACGAGCAGTACTTC. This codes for CASSYSSMISYEQYF.